The table lists the clone carrying this T cell receptor beta chain with a few counts. No antigen is known for it. The data derive from a study of cytomegalovirus exposure and HLA in healthy donors. Broader study findings: The authors enumerated roughly 160 TCR beta chains as linked to cytomegalovirus. The authors later linked a missense DCLRE1C variant to TCR beta V- and J-gene trimming.

PCR used 60 Vbeta primers and 13 Jbeta primers. Sequencing was performed with immunoSEQ multiplex PCR; in TCRdb, only in-frame clones are kept and a portion is missing. This table has about 78,000 clones, around 60% appearing once. This CDR3 contains 13 residues. The germline V gene has CDR1 MNHNY and CDR2 SVGAGI (reference sequence). Trimming left V 7 bases short and J 2 bases short, with 8 bases between. The chain has TRBV6-6 and TRBJ1-4; possible D gene TRBD1, 5 bases. This sequence originates from a man younger than 45 in good health and CMV-seropositive. Sequenced: PBMCs. DNA for the CDR3: TGTGCCAGCAAGGGGCAGACTAATGAAAAACTGTTTTTT. It specifies CASKGQTNEKLFF.